Following are 27 T cell receptor beta chains from one sample sequenced in a study of shared clonotypes between healthy human individuals. Terminally differentiated effector memory CD45RA+ cells were excluded by CCR7 positive selection of CD45RO-negative cells. Only in-frame clones appear in the TCRdb table, and some are missing; sequencing was by immunoSEQ multiplex PCR. Found here are around 2,000,000 clones, less than 95% of them singletons; the top ten hold roughly 1%. What was sequenced was naive CD8+ T cells sorted from blood. The source of these receptors is a man aged 18 to 30 in good health.

The chain carries TRBV6-5 and TRBJ1-5; D uncertain. Germline CDR1 MNHEY, CDR2 SVGAGI. This CDR3 has 15 residues. Trimming shortened V by 5 bases and J by 5 bases, and 16 bases separated the two germline ends. The CDR3 DNA reads as TGTGCCAGCAGTCCAAAAGTTGCCCAAGATCAGCCCCAGCATTTT. It translates to CASSPKVAQDQPQHF.

V and J are TRBV5-8 and TRBJ1-6; D unresolved. Trimming cost V 4 bases and J 9 bases, with 8 bases left between them. The CDR3 totals 12 residues. CDR1 and CDR2 from the germline V gene are SGHTS and YDEGEE. As DNA, the CDR3 is TGTGCCAGCAGCCCGACCGGTTCACCCCTCCACTTT. It is translated as CASSPTGSPLHF.

This rearrangement joins TRBV7-9 to TRBJ2-7, with a tentative D call TRBD2 (6 bases). The V and J ends lost 6 bases and 4 bases respectively, with 13 bases between them. The CDR3 is 13 residues long. The V gene's germline CDR1 is SEHNR and CDR2 FQNEAQ (reference sequence). The chain's CDR3 is CASRTEGAYEQYF. The CDR3 coding sequence is TGTGCCAGCAGGACGGAGGGCGCATACGAGCAGTACTTC. Full variable domain (missing parts from reference TRBV7-9 and TRBJ2-7): DTGVSQNPRHKITKRGQNVTFRCDPISEHNRLYWYRQTLGQGPEFLTYFQNEAQLEKSRLLSDRFSAERPKGSFSTLEIQRTEQGDSAMYLCASRTEGAYEQYFGPGTRLTVT.

J is TRBJ2-7 and V is TRBV2; possibly TRBD2 for D (7 bases). The germline V and J ends were trimmed by 7 bases and 3 bases, with 16 bases remaining between them. The CDR3 has 14 residues. Per the germline V gene, CDR1 is SNHLY and CDR2 is FYNNEI. The CDR3 is CASKGGAGIYEQYF. The CDR3, as DNA: TGTGCCAGCAAAGGGGGGGCTGGAATCTACGAGCAGTACTTC.

The V gene is TRBV14, the J gene TRBJ1-6, with 7 bases fitting TRBD1. Germline V gene lookup returns CDR1 SGHDN and CDR2 FVKESK. After removal of 5 bases from V and 9 bases from J, the junction contained 10 bases not matched to a gene. The CDR3 runs 15 residues. The CDR3 loop reads CASSIRQGGGSPLHF. The CDR3, as DNA: TGTGCCAGCAGCATCCGACAGGGAGGAGGTTCACCCCTCCACTTT. Supplemented by reference TRBV14 and TRBJ1-6, the full variable domain reads EAGVTQFPSHSVIEKGQTVTLRCDPISGHDNLYWYRRVMGKEIKFLLHFVKESKQDESGMPNNRFLAERTGGTYSTLKVQPAELEDSGVYFCASSIRQGGGSPLHFGNGTRLTVT.

The J gene is TRBJ1-2, the V gene TRBV4-1; D unresolved. This CDR3 comprises 14 residues. Trimming stripped 0 bases from V and 4 bases from J, with 9 bases between. The germline V gene encodes CDR1 MGHRA and CDR2 YSYEKL. The CDR3 region is CASSQERRSYGYTF. The CDR3 DNA follows: TGCGCCAGCAGCCAAGAGCGGCGGAGCTATGGCTACACCTTC.

The chain uses TRBV10-3 and TRBJ1-5; D might be TRBD1 (6 bases). Germline V lookup: CDR1 ENHRY, CDR2 SYGVKD. The CDR3 extends over 15 amino acids. V was shortened by 5 bases and J by 0 bases, with 11 bases between the two germline ends. DNA of the CDR3: TGTGCCATCAGTCAGACAGGAACTAGCAATCAGCCCCAGCATTTT. It codes for CAISQTGTSNQPQHF.

The CDR3 nucleotides read TGTGCCAGCATGGGGGTCCAAGAGACCCAGTACTTC. It codes for CASMGVQETQYF. The V and J genes are TRBV28 and TRBJ2-5; the D call may be TRBD1 or TRBD2 (5 bases each). Trimming left V 7 bases short and J 1 base short, with 7 bases between. CDR3 length: 12 amino acids. CDR1 MDHEN and CDR2 SYDVKM come from the germline V gene.

This clone showed up just once. The V and J genes are TRBV9 and TRBJ2-3; maybe TRBD2 (6 bases). The CDR3 sequence is 18 residues long. Trimming took off 0 bases at V and 2 bases at J, with 19 bases between the two ends. The germline CDR1 and CDR2 sequences are SGDLS and YYNGEE. This CDR3 reads CASSVVPLDRRDTDTQYF. Written as DNA, the CDR3 is TGTGCCAGCAGCGTAGTCCCCTTAGATCGGCGGGACACAGATACGCAGTATTTT. Supplemented by reference TRBV9 and TRBJ2-3, the full variable domain reads DSGVTQTPKHLITATGQRVTLRCSPRSGDLSVYWYQQSLDQGLQFLIQYYNGEERAKGNILERFSAQQFPDLHSELNLSSLELGDSALYFCASSVVPLDRRDTDTQYFGPGTRLTVL.

This chain joins TRBV27 and TRBJ1-2; D possibly corresponds to TRBD1 (6 bases). The ends were cut back, 1 base at V and 5 bases at J, with 14 bases in the middle. Germline V gene sequence: CDR1 MNHEY, CDR2 SMNVEV (reference sequence). The CDR3 sequence is 15 residues long. CDR3 DNA sequence: TGTGCCAGCAGTTTATTTGGGGGGCAAGGGTATGGCTACACCTTC. Amino acids: CASSLFGGQGYGYTF.

This clone was seen just once. The CDR3 bases are TGTGCCAGCTCGGGGGGGCCGATAGATACGCAGTATTTT. Its translation: CASSGGPIDTQYF. The gene calls are TRBV2 and TRBJ2-3; 8 positions agree with TRBD2. Germline loops: CDR1 SNHLY, CDR2 FYNNEI. Trimming at V came to 8 bases and at J to 5 bases, leaving 6 bases not matched to a gene. This CDR3 region has 13 residues.

V gene TRBV29-1 combines with J gene TRBJ1-2; D might be TRBD1 (5 bases). V was cut by 3 bases and J by 3 bases, with 14 bases left in between. CDR3 length: 14 residues. The V gene's germline CDR1 is SQVTM and CDR2 ANQGSEA. The CDR3 protein is CSVEAGRADYGYTF. CDR3 nucleotides: TGCAGCGTTGAGGCGGGCAGGGCGGACTATGGCTACACCTTC.

V and J are TRBV5-6 and TRBJ2-7; tentative D call: TRBD1 (5 bases). V lost 1 base, J lost 7 bases, and 12 bases lay in between. The CDR3 has 13 residues. Germline V CDR1 and CDR2: SGHDT, YYEEEE. This CDR3 is CASSLQGRGEQYF. CDR3 nucleotide sequence: TGTGCCAGCAGCTTGCAGGGAAGGGGAGAGCAGTACTTC.

The CDR3 sequence is CKESYEQYF. CDR3 bases: TGCAAGGAGAGTTACGAGCAGTACTTC. This rearrangement joins TRBV20-1 to TRBJ2-7; no clear D gene. The CDR3 totals 9 residues. Germline V lookup: CDR1 DFQATT, CDR2 SNEGSKA (reference sequence).

In regard to this clone: This sample includes further DNA sequences coding for the same CDR3. The chain has TRBV5-1 and TRBJ1-1; perhaps TRBD1 as D (5 bases). Germline CDR1 and CDR2: SGHRS and YFSETQ. V lost 0 bases to trimming and J lost 5 bases, with 8 bases between them. This CDR3 contains 13 residues. The CDR3 spells CASSLGEGTEAFF. The CDR3 nucleotides read TGCGCCAGCAGCTTGGGCGAGGGGACTGAAGCTTTCTTT.

J is TRBJ2-2 and V is TRBV7-8, with 7 bases identical to TRBD2. The germline V gene encodes CDR1 SGHVS and CDR2 FQNEAQ. The V gene end was trimmed by 4 bases and the J gene end by 1 base; junction bases not matched to a gene: 3. This CDR3 comprises 15 residues. The CDR3 reads CASSSIAGNTGELFF. CDR3 bases: TGTGCCAGCAGCTCAATAGCGGGGAACACCGGGGAGCTGTTTTTT.

This sequence joins TRBV9 and TRBJ1-2, with D possibly TRBD1 on 5 matching bases. CDR1 and CDR2 (germline): SGDLS, YYNGEE. The CDR3 spans 14 residues. With 4 bases removed from V and 8 bases from J, the gap between germline ends came to 18 bases. The CDR3 nucleotides are TGTGCCAGCAGCCCCACATGGGGGGATTGGGGCTACACCTTC. Its translation is CASSPTWGDWGYTF.

The CDR3 region is CASSAASGELINEQFF. CDR3 nucleotides: TGCGCCAGCAGCGCTGCTAGCGGGGAGTTAATTAATGAGCAGTTCTTC. V gene TRBV5-1 combines with J gene TRBJ2-1; the match to TRBD2 covers 9 bases. V was clipped by 4 bases and J by 7 bases; unmatched bases: 12. The CDR3 is 16 amino acids. Germline-derived CDR1 and CDR2 are SGHRS and YFSETQ.

Regarding this clone: Other DNA sequences within the sample encode an identical CDR3. The CDR3 nucleotides read TGTGCCAGCAGCTTGAGCGGGGGGGCGGAGACCCAGTACTTC. Amino acids: CASSLSGGAETQYF. The J gene is TRBJ2-5, the V gene TRBV7-3, with TRBD2 identical over 10 bases. There are 14 residues in the CDR3. V was clipped by 3 bases and J by 5 bases; unmatched bases: 3. Germline CDR1 is SGHTA and CDR2 is FQGTGA.

V gene TRBV4-1 combines with J gene TRBJ2-1; tentative D call: TRBD1 (5 bases). V was pared by 0 bases and J by 12 bases, with 12 bases between. The CDR3 totals 13 residues. From germline, CDR1 is MGHRA and CDR2 YSYEKL. CDR3 residues: CASSQDTGSSQFF. CDR3 DNA sequence: TGCGCCAGCAGCCAAGATACAGGATCGTCGCAGTTCTTC.

To note about this clone: This sample also contains other DNA sequences that code for the same CDR3. The CDR3 DNA follows: TGTGCCAGCAGCTTAGATACGTACGAGCAGTACTTC. This translates into CASSLDTYEQYF. The J gene is TRBJ2-7, the V gene TRBV7-9; D not resolved. The CDR3 has 12 amino acids. The V end lost 1 base, the J end lost 4 bases, and 5 bases lay between the germline ends. CDR1 is SEHNR and CDR2 is FQNEAQ in the germline V gene (reference sequence).

Note on this clone: The sample carries other DNA sequences with the same CDR3. The gene calls are TRBV6-5 and TRBJ2-3; D gene ambiguous. The V end was cut by 0 bases, the J end by 2 bases, with 3 bases between. In germline, CDR1 is MNHEY, CDR2 SVGAGI. CDR3 length: 13 amino acids. The DNA of the CDR3 is TGTGCCAGCAGTTACTCCAACACAGATACGCAGTATTTT. Translating it yields CASSYSNTDTQYF.

About this clone: Other DNA sequences from this sample encode an identical CDR3 as well. V is TRBV30 and J is TRBJ1-4, with a weak D call TRBD1 (5 bases). CDR3 size: 15 residues. V was trimmed by 0 bases and J by 3 bases, leaving 11 bases between them. Germline V gene data show CDR1 as GTSNPN and CDR2 as SVGIG (reference sequence). The CDR3 reads CAWSVLGGSNEKLFF. The CDR3 region has the DNA TGTGCCTGGAGTGTACTCGGGGGATCTAATGAAAAACTGTTTTTT. The full variable domain, rest sourced from reference TRBV30 and TRBJ1-4, is SQTIHQWPATLVQPVGSPLSLECTVEGTSNPNLYWYRQAAGRGLQLLFYSVGIGQISSEVPQNLSASRPQDRQFILSSKKLLLSDSGFYLCAWSVLGGSNEKLFFGSGTQLSVL.

CDR3 sequence reads: CASTAGDSNQPQHF. CDR3 nucleotide sequence: TGTGCCAGCACTGCAGGAGATAGCAATCAGCCCCAGCATTTT. The rearrangement uses TRBV2 and TRBJ1-5, with unresolved D. The ends were cut back, 7 bases at V and 0 bases at J, with 10 bases in the middle. The CDR3 consists of 14 residues. Germline V gene lookup returns CDR1 SNHLY and CDR2 FYNNEI.

This clone was picked up one time. This same CDR3 is encoded by further DNA sequences in the sample. The rearrangement joins TRBV7-9 to TRBJ2-5, with 7 bases lining up with TRBD2. V shed 1 base, J shed 2 bases, and the junction held 7 bases outside the gene matches. The CDR3 is 16 amino acids. Germline CDR1 is SEHNR and CDR2 is FQNEAQ (reference sequence). CDR3 in amino acids: CASSLGLAGGQETQYF. As DNA, the CDR3 is TGTGCCAGCAGCTTAGGCTTAGCGGGCGGTCAAGAGACCCAGTACTTC.

V usage is TRBV5-8 and J usage is TRBJ1-1; no clear D. This CDR3 is 14 amino acids long. Trimming removed 5 bases from V and 1 base from J, with 12 bases in between. Germline lookup yields CDR1 SGHTS and CDR2 YDEGEE. In DNA form, the CDR3 reads TGTGCCAGCAGGTTAGACAAGCCGAACACTGAAGCTTTCTTT. This sequence encodes CASRLDKPNTEAFF.

This chain joins TRBV2 and TRBJ2-1; no firm D call. Trimming cost V 5 bases and J 0 bases, with 5 bases left between them. The CDR3 covers 13 residues. CDR1 and CDR2 from the germline V gene are SNHLY and FYNNEI. CDR3 sequence (DNA): TGTGCCAGCAGTTGGAACTCCTACAATGAGCAGTTCTTC. This codes for CASSWNSYNEQFF. Filled out from reference TRBV2 and TRBJ2-1, the complete variable domain reads EPEVTQTPSHQVTQMGQEVILRCVPISNHLYFYWYRQILGQKVEFLVSFYNNEISEKSEIFDDQFSVERPDGSNFTLKIRSTKLEDSAMYFCASSWNSYNEQFFGPGTRLTVL.